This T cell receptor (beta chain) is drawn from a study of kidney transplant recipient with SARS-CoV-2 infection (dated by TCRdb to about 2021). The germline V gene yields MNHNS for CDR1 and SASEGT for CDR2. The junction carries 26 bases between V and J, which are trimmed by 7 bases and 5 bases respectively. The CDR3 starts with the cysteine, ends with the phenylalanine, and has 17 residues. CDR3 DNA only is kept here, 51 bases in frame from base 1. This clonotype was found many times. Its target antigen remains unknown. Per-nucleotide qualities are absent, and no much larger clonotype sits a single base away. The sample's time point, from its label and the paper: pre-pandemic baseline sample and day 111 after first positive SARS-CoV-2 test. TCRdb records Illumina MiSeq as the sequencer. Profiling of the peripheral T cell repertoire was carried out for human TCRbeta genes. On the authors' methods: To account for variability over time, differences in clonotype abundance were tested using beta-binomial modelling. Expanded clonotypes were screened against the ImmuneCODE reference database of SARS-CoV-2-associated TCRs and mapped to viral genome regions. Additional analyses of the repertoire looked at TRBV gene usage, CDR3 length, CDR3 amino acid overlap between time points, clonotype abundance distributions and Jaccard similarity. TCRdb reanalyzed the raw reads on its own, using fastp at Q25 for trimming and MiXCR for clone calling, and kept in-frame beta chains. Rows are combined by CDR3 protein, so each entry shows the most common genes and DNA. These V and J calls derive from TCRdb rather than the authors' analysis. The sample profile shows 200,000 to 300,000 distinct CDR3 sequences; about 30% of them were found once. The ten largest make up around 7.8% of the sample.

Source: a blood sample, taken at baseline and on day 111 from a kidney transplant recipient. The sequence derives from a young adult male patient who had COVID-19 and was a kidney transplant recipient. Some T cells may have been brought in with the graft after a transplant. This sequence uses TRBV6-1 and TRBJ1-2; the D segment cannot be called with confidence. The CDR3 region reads CASTPLEGHFQHYGYTF. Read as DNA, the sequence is TGTGCCAGCACCCCATTAGAGGGCCATTTTCAACATTATGGCTACACCTTC.